This T cell receptor beta chain was sequenced during a study of control samples from healthy donors and cancer patients. Sequencing used immunoSEQ multiplex PCR; TCRdb keeps in-frame clones, though not all of them. This sample has roughly 130,000 clones; just under 95% occur once, and the top ten carry about 3.5%. This CDR3 comprises 17 residues. Germline values: CDR1 LNHNV, CDR2 YYDKDF (reference sequence). V was cut by 0 bases and J by 1 base, with 13 bases left in between. The clonotype originates from a man between 25 and 39 years old in good health. The sequenced material came from blood. The chain joins TRBV15 to TRBJ2-4, with D perhaps given as TRBD1 or TRBD2 (6 bases each). CDR3 in amino acids: CATSREGGGVAKNIQYF. The CDR3 region has the DNA TGTGCCACCAGCAGAGAGGGGGGCGGGGTGGCCAAAAACATTCAGTACTTC.